The 10 T cell receptor beta chains below were found in one sample sequenced in a study of blood T cell repertoires in COVID-19. Only in-frame clones appear in the TCRdb table, and some are missing; sequencing was by immunoSEQ multiplex PCR. The table records approximately 330,000 clones, about 91% of them present only once. The sample comprised peripheral blood. Every receptor here comes from a man aged 25 to 40 with COVID-19, enrolled during active disease.

The chain is built from TRBV10-3 and TRBJ2-7; 9 bases fit TRBD2. CDR1 and CDR2 (germline): ENHRY, SYGVKD. CDR3 size: 13 residues. V trimming: 8 bases; J trimming: 7 bases; junction bases outside the gene matches: 9. For the CDR3, the DNA is TGTGCCATCGAAAGCGGGAGGCCCAGGGAGCAGTACTTC. This translates into CAIESGRPREQYF.

The rearrangement joins TRBV3-1 (or the pseudogene TRBV3-2) to TRBJ1-2; D is perhaps TRBD1 (6 bases). V was clipped by 2 bases and J by 4 bases, with 20 bases between them. From germline, CDR1 is LGHDT and CDR2 YNNKEL (reference sequence). This CDR3 is built from 17 residues. In DNA form, the CDR3 reads TGTGCCAGCAGCCAAATGGCAGGGGATTCTTTCGGCTATGGCTACACCTTC. This encodes CASSQMAGDSFGYGYTF.

The chain uses TRBV28 and TRBJ1-5; no reliable D call. Germline CDR1 MDHEN, CDR2 SYDVKM. The CDR3 spans 14 residues. Trimming removed 5 bases at V and 7 bases at J, with 15 bases between. CDR3: CASSLLPYYQPQHF. CDR3 DNA sequence: TGTGCCAGCAGTCTCCTCCCTTACTACCAGCCCCAGCATTTT.

This chain joins TRBV6-6 and TRBJ1-4; TRBD1 might be the D (5 bases). With 5 bases removed from V and 6 bases from J, the gap between germline ends came to 22 bases. Germline assignment: CDR1 MNHNY and CDR2 SVGAGI (reference sequence). The CDR3 covers 17 residues. The CDR3 nucleotides read TGTGCCAGCAGTCAAAGGGCGGGGCAAAAGGTTCATGAAAAACTGTTTTTT. Encoded protein: CASSQRAGQKVHEKLFF.

V is TRBV6-5 and J is TRBJ1-2; possible D gene TRBD1, 6 bases. The CDR3 runs to 14 residues. Trimming took 6 bases from V and 2 from J, leaving 13 bases between them. Germline loops: CDR1 MNHEY, CDR2 SVGAGI. The DNA for the CDR3 is TGTGCCAGCAGATCCCCGGGACACAACTATGGCTACACCTTC. It specifies CASRSPGHNYGYTF.

The J gene is TRBJ2-1, the V gene TRBV7-2, with D uncertain. V was shortened by 1 base and J by 1 base, with 8 bases between the two germline ends. Germline values: CDR1 SGHTA, CDR2 FQGNSA. This CDR3 has 15 residues. The CDR3 DNA reads TGTGCCAGCAGCTTAGGTAGAGTATCCTACAATGAGCAGTTCTTC. This encodes CASSLGRVSYNEQFF.

The chain employs TRBV19 and TRBJ1-2, with TRBD1 matching over 9 bases. Germline V gene data show CDR1 as LNHDA and CDR2 as SQIVND (reference sequence). J was trimmed by 4 bases and V by 5 bases; bases with no gene match: 11. This CDR3 spans 16 amino acids. The CDR3 region is CASSQIPGQGAYGYTF. The CDR3 DNA follows: TGTGCCAGTAGTCAAATACCGGGACAGGGAGCCTATGGCTACACCTTC.

The gene calls are TRBV7-2 and TRBJ1-6; maybe TRBD1 (5 bases). V lost 3 bases and J lost 7, with 16 bases in between. This CDR3 has 16 amino acids. Germline assignment: CDR1 SGHTA and CDR2 FQGNSA. CDR3 nucleotides: TGTGCCAGCAGCTTTCGGAGGGGCACTCGCAATTCACCCCTCCACTTT. This gives the protein CASSFRRGTRNSPLHF.

Comments on this clone: The junction and the germline gene differ at one end; a read error may be behind it. The J gene is TRBJ2-3, the V gene TRBV29-1, with D maybe TRBD1 (6 bases). From germline, CDR1 is SQVTM and CDR2 ANQGSEA. The CDR3 consists of 12 residues. CDR3 in DNA: TGCAGCGTTTCCCTACCCACTTCCAACAGGGATTTT. The encoded protein is CSVSLPTSNRDF.

V is TRBV6-5 and J is TRBJ2-3; 9 bases are shared with TRBD1. After removal of 8 bases from V and 4 bases from J, the junction contained 7 bases not matched to a gene. CDR1 is MNHEY, CDR2 SVGAGI, per germline. The CDR3 loop spans 14 amino acids. This CDR3 reads CASWDRVQSDTQYF. In nucleotides, the CDR3 is TGTGCCAGCTGGGACAGGGTCCAATCAGATACGCAGTATTTT.